The 22 T cell receptor beta chains presented below share a single source sample, sequenced in a study of cytomegalovirus exposure and HLA in healthy donors. A multiplex PCR was run with 60 Vbeta primers and 13 Jbeta primers. The repertoire was sequenced with immunoSEQ multiplex PCR; TCRdb's copy has only in-frame clones and lacks some. The sample yields about 130,000 clones, about 81% seen once. Sample: PBMCs. All receptors derive from a young woman in good health and CMV-seronegative.

The V call is TRBV6-5, the J call TRBJ2-2, with unresolved D. This CDR3 is 12 amino acids long. Germline CDR1 MNHEY, CDR2 SVGAGI. The V end was cut by 5 bases, the J end by 6 bases, with 7 bases between. The CDR3 DNA sequence: TGTGCCAGCAGTCTCCCCCCCGGGGAGCTGTTTTTT. The encoded protein is CASSLPPGELFF.

The chain is built from TRBV7-9 and TRBJ2-1; TRBD2 agrees at 9 bases. The CDR3 is 15 amino acids. Germline CDR1 is SEHNR and CDR2 is FQNEAQ (reference sequence). The V and J ends lost 0 bases and 10 bases, in that order; junction bases with no gene match: 7. The CDR3 spells CASSLAGGGADEQFF. The DNA for the CDR3 is TGTGCCAGCAGCTTAGCGGGCGGGGGGGCAGACGAGCAGTTCTTC.

The chain carries TRBV10-3 and TRBJ2-1; the D gene is possibly TRBD2 (5 bases). Trimming took 6 bases from V and 0 from J, leaving 15 bases between them. Germline V lookup: CDR1 ENHRY, CDR2 SYGVKD. This CDR3 contains 16 residues. CDR3: CAISYISVTSYNEQFF. For the CDR3, the DNA is TGTGCCATCAGCTACATTAGCGTAACCTCCTACAATGAGCAGTTCTTC.

The chain is built from TRBV4-1 and TRBJ2-7; the D gene is possibly TRBD2 (7 bases). Germline V lookup: CDR1 MGHRA, CDR2 YSYEKL. This CDR3 region has 16 residues. The V and J ends lost 1 base and 3 bases respectively, with 16 bases between them. This CDR3 reads CASSQGLGGHNYEQYF. As DNA, the CDR3 is TGCGCCAGCAGCCAAGGATTGGGGGGGCACAACTACGAGCAGTACTTC.

The chain recombines TRBV5-1 with TRBJ2-1, with D possibly being TRBD2 (6 bases). The V end lost 4 bases, the J end lost 7 bases, and 21 bases lay between the germline ends. CDR3 length equals 16 residues. Germline V gene lookup returns CDR1 SGHRS and CDR2 YFSETQ. The CDR3 here is CASSRTYSGTSNEQFF. In DNA form, the CDR3 reads TGCGCCAGCAGCCGAACTTATAGCGGAACGTCTAATGAGCAGTTCTTC.

The rearrangement joins TRBV11-3 to TRBJ2-7, with 14 bases fitting TRBD2. J gave up 2 bases and V 4 bases, and 7 bases lay outside the gene matches. The CDR3 sequence is 17 residues long. Germline values: CDR1 SGHNT, CDR2 YENEEA. This CDR3 is CASSSPGTSGSPYEQYF. CDR3 nucleotides: TGTGCCAGCAGCTCCCCCGGGACTAGCGGGAGTCCCTACGAGCAGTACTTC.

The chain employs TRBV6-5 and TRBJ1-6; TRBD1 is a possible D gene (5 bases). V lost 7 bases and J lost 7, with 17 bases in between. There are 15 residues in the CDR3. The germline CDR1 and CDR2 sequences are MNHEY and SVGAGI. CDR3 DNA: TGTGCCAGCAACGCTAATGGGGGGACCAATTCACCCCTCCACTTT. Encoded protein: CASNANGGTNSPLHF.

This clone was picked up one time. This rearrangement joins TRBV5-1 to TRBJ2-2, with 8 positions matching TRBD2. This CDR3 is 15 amino acids long. The V gene's germline CDR1 is SGHRS and CDR2 YFSETQ. J was trimmed by 4 bases and V by 3 bases; bases with no gene match: 5. The CDR3 coding sequence is TGCGCCAGCAGCTCGGGACTAGTTTTCACCGGGGAGCTGTTTTTT. Amino acids: CASSSGLVFTGELFF.

This chain uses TRBV5-1 with TRBJ2-2, with D possibly matching TRBD1 (5 bases). In germline, CDR1 is SGHRS, CDR2 YFSETQ. The CDR3 spans 13 residues. V lost 6 bases and J 5 bases, leaving 11 bases between the germline ends. As DNA, the CDR3 is TGCGCCAGCACCCAGGGTCAGACCGGGGAGCTGTTTTTT. Translation gives CASTQGQTGELFF.

This rearrangement joins TRBV10-3 to TRBJ2-1; D not certain. The V gene's germline CDR1 is ENHRY and CDR2 SYGVKD. CDR3 length: 14 residues. The V end lost 4 bases, the J end lost 3 bases, and 10 bases lay between the germline ends. The DNA of the CDR3 is TGTGCCATCAGTGCCGGGTCTTACTACAATGAGCAGTTCTTC. This encodes CAISAGSYYNEQFF.

The chain employs TRBV7-8 and TRBJ2-1; TRBD1 matches at 7 bases. Germline CDR1 and CDR2: SGHVS and FQNEAQ. There are 14 residues in the CDR3. The junction had 7 bases not matched to a gene; V was cut back by 5 bases and J by 6 bases. Written as DNA, the CDR3 is TGTGCCAGCAGCCCAGGACAGGTCGTCAATGAGCAGTTCTTC. It yields the protein CASSPGQVVNEQFF.

V usage is TRBV28 and J usage is TRBJ1-2; D remains unclear. Trimming cost V 3 bases and J 8 bases, with 16 bases left between them. Germline CDR1 MDHEN, CDR2 SYDVKM. The CDR3 has 14 amino acids. The CDR3 nucleotides read TGTGCCAGCAGTTTGAACAGTAGGGCGGGGGGCTACACCTTC. This gives the protein CASSLNSRAGGYTF.

This sequence joins TRBV18 and TRBJ1-2, with TRBD1 matching over 7 bases. Germline CDR1 and CDR2: KGHSH and LQKENI. V lost 3 bases and J lost 6; bases outside the gene matches: 13. The CDR3 is 16 residues long. CDR3 residues: CASSPAGQPLSDGYTF. In DNA form, the CDR3 reads TGTGCCAGCTCACCGGCGGGACAGCCTCTCTCGGATGGCTACACCTTC.

The V and J genes are TRBV9 and TRBJ1-3; D perhaps matches TRBD1 (5 bases). CDR1 is SGDLS and CDR2 is YYNGEE in the germline V gene. Trimming removed 0 bases from V and 4 bases from J, with 5 bases in between. CDR3 length: 13 amino acids. As DNA, the CDR3 is TGTGCCAGCAGCGTAGGGGGCGGAAACACCATATATTTT. Translated: CASSVGGGNTIYF. The whole variable domain, filled in from reference TRBV9 and TRBJ1-3, reads DSGVTQTPKHLITATGQRVTLRCSPRSGDLSVYWYQQSLDQGLQFLIQYYNGEERAKGNILERFSAQQFPDLHSELNLSSLELGDSALYFCASSVGGGNTIYFGEGSWLTVV.

V and J are TRBV9 and TRBJ2-4, with 7 bases lining up with TRBD2. CDR3 length equals 15 residues. CDR1 is SGDLS and CDR2 is YYNGEE in the germline V gene. Trimming at V came to 2 bases and at J to 0 bases, leaving 2 bases not matched to a gene. For the CDR3, the DNA is TGTGCCAGCAGCGTGAGCGGGATAGCCAAAAACATTCAGTACTTC. Encoded protein: CASSVSGIAKNIQYF.

This chain joins TRBV20-1 and TRBJ2-1, with a possible D match to TRBD2 (5 bases). Germline CDR1 reads DFQATT; CDR2 reads SNEGSKA (reference sequence). The CDR3 consists of 11 residues. The V gene lost 6 bases and the J gene lost 4 bases, with 7 bases spanning the gap. CDR3: CSAIAYNEQFF. CDR3 in DNA: TGCAGTGCCATAGCGTACAATGAGCAGTTCTTC.

The chain employs TRBV7-9 and TRBJ2-7, with 9 bases that match TRBD1. CDR1 is SEHNR and CDR2 is FQNEAQ in the germline V gene (reference sequence). This CDR3 has 14 residues. Trimming took 4 bases from V and 3 from J; bases not matched to a gene: 4. CDR3 nucleotide sequence: TGTGCCAGCAGCTGGGGACAGGGAAACTACGAGCAGTACTTC. Its translation: CASSWGQGNYEQYF.

This clone has more than one count but fewer than ten. The chain recombines TRBV27 with TRBJ2-5; 12 nucleotides match TRBD1. The J segment lost 4 bases and the V segment lost 2 bases, leaving 8 bases of the junction unmatched. The germline gives CDR1 MNHEY, CDR2 SMNVEV (reference sequence). This CDR3 region has 17 residues. CDR3 in amino acids: CASSLIIGTGGRETQYF. The CDR3 bases are TGTGCCAGCAGTTTAATTATTGGGACAGGGGGCCGAGAGACCCAGTACTTC.

The chain couples TRBV2 to TRBJ2-7; 10 bases match TRBD1. The CDR3 contains 16 residues. The V gene end was trimmed by 6 bases and the J gene end by 0 bases; junction bases not matched to a gene: 8. Germline assignment: CDR1 SNHLY and CDR2 FYNNEI. CDR3 bases: TGTGCCAGCAGGGGGACAGGGGTACAAAGCTCCTACGAGCAGTACTTC. Encoded protein: CASRGTGVQSSYEQYF.

The chain combines TRBV11-3 with TRBJ2-7, with TRBD2 matching over 10 bases. This CDR3 is built from 15 residues. V was clipped by 1 base and J by 5 bases; unmatched bases: 5. Germline V gene sequence: CDR1 SGHNT, CDR2 YENEEA. The CDR3 nucleotides read TGTGCCAGCAGCTTAGCTCTAGCGGGAGTCGACGAGCAGTACTTC. It codes for CASSLALAGVDEQYF.

The chain uses TRBV14 and TRBJ2-3; the match to TRBD1 covers 10 bases. V trimming: 0 bases; J trimming: 6 bases; junction bases outside the gene matches: 12. The CDR3 consists of 18 residues. Germline CDR1 and CDR2: SGHDN and FVKESK. CDR3 residues: CASSQDRGGTGVRDTQYF. In DNA form, the CDR3 reads TGTGCCAGCAGCCAAGATCGAGGCGGGACAGGGGTTCGGGATACGCAGTATTTT.

This clone was observed a handful of times. This chain links TRBV4-3 with TRBJ2-3, with unresolved D. CDR1 is LGHNA and CDR2 is YSLEER in the germline V gene. The CDR3 consists of 17 residues. V gave up 2 bases and J gave up 0 bases, with 15 bases separating them. The CDR3 reads CASSQRHQLLSTDTQYF. As DNA, the CDR3 is TGCGCCAGCAGCCAAAGGCATCAACTACTAAGCACAGATACGCAGTATTTT.